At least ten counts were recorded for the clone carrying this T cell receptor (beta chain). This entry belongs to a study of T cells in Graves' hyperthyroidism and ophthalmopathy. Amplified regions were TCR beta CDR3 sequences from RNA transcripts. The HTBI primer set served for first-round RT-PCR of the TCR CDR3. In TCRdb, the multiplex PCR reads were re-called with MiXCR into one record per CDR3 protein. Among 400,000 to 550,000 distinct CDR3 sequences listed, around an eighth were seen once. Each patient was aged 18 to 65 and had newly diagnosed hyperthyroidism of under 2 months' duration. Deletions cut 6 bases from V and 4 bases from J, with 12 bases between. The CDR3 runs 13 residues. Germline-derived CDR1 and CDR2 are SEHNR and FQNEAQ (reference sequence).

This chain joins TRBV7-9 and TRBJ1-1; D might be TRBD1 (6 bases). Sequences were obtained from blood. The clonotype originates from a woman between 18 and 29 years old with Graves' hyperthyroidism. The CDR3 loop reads CASRRGQFTEAFF. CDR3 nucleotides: TGTGCCAGCAGGAGAGGACAGTTCACTGAAGCTTTCTTT.